The next 25 T cell receptor beta chains were all read from a single sample in a study of cytomegalovirus exposure and HLA in healthy donors. A multiplex PCR was run with 60 Vbeta primers and 13 Jbeta primers. Sequencing was performed with immunoSEQ multiplex PCR; in TCRdb, only in-frame clones are kept and a portion is missing. The data show over 150,000 clones, under 85% seen once. The sample comprised PBMCs. These receptors were collected from a man younger than 35 in good health and CMV-seronegative.

A few counts support this clone. V gene TRBV7-3 combines with J gene TRBJ1-1, with TRBD1 as a possible D gene (6 bases). The germline V gene encodes CDR1 SGHTA and CDR2 FQGTGA. This CDR3 is built from 14 residues. V dropped 4 bases and J dropped 3 bases, with 12 bases sitting between them. The CDR3 nucleotides are TGTGCCAGCAGCTCGTGGACAGCGTACACTGAAGCTTTCTTT. Its translation: CASSSWTAYTEAFF.

The rearrangement links TRBV2 to TRBJ1-1, with no clear D. This CDR3 spans 12 amino acids. CDR1 SNHLY and CDR2 FYNNEI come from the germline V gene. Trimming stripped 9 bases from V and 4 bases from J, with 12 bases between. The CDR3 DNA reads as TGTGCCAGTCGGGTGGAGCCCACTGAAGCTTTCTTT. Its translation: CASRVEPTEAFF.

This chain uses TRBV6-5 with TRBJ1-2; 7 bases line up with TRBD1. Trimming removed 7 bases from V and 8 bases from J; junction bases left unmatched: 4. In germline, CDR1 is MNHEY, CDR2 SVGAGI. CDR3 length: 11 amino acids. The chain's CDR3 is CASTSGGGYTF. The CDR3 region has the DNA TGTGCCAGCACCTCAGGGGGAGGCTACACCTTC.

The chain employs TRBV30 and TRBJ1-1, with D maybe TRBD1 (5 bases). Germline-derived CDR1 and CDR2 are GTSNPN and SVGIG (reference sequence). This CDR3 spans 12 amino acids. V was cut by 5 bases and J by 10 bases, with 17 bases left in between. The CDR3 protein is CAWRGAPRRAFF. The CDR3 coding sequence is TGTGCCTGGCGCGGGGCCCCTCGAAGAGCTTTCTTT.

In its sample, this clone was seen a few times. The rearrangement joins TRBV6-5 to TRBJ2-3; D is uncertain. CDR3 length: 14 amino acids. The germline V and J ends were trimmed by 0 bases and 4 bases, with 8 bases remaining between them. Germline CDR1 reads MNHEY; CDR2 reads SVGAGI. The CDR3 nucleotides are TGTGCCAGCAGTTACTCGATTCAGTCAGATACGCAGTATTTT. Its translation: CASSYSIQSDTQYF.

The rearrangement links TRBV6-4 to TRBJ2-2, with a weak D call TRBD2 (6 bases). V lost 2 bases and J 2 bases, leaving 9 bases between the germline ends. CDR1 MRHNA and CDR2 SNTAGT come from the germline V gene. The CDR3 length is 15 residues. Written as DNA, the CDR3 is TGTGCCAGCAGTGACGTAGCGGCTAACACCGGGGAGCTGTTTTTT. As protein: CASSDVAANTGELFF.

The J gene is TRBJ1-3, the V gene TRBV6-5; a possible D gene is TRBD1 (6 bases). Germline values: CDR1 MNHEY, CDR2 SVGAGI. Deletions cut 5 bases from V and 4 bases from J, with 12 bases between. The CDR3 is 14 amino acids. The CDR3 region has the DNA TGTGCCAGCAGTCGGACAGTGCAGGGAAACACCATATATTTT. It yields the protein CASSRTVQGNTIYF.

This clone was picked up a small number of times. The chain uses TRBV6-5 and TRBJ2-1; the D gene is possibly TRBD1 (5 bases). Trimming cost V 2 bases and J 7 bases, with 12 bases left between them. The CDR3 length is 14 residues. Per the germline V gene, CDR1 is MNHEY and CDR2 is SVGAGI. Here the CDR3 reads CASSYGLTANEQFF. Written as DNA, the CDR3 is TGTGCCAGCAGTTACGGCCTGACAGCTAATGAGCAGTTCTTC.

The V call is TRBV7-6, the J call TRBJ1-2, with D perhaps matching TRBD1 (5 bases). Germline V gene data show CDR1 as SGHVS and CDR2 as FNYEAQ. The V gene lost 5 bases and the J gene lost 0 bases, with 13 bases spanning the gap. This CDR3 is built from 15 residues. The CDR3: CASSPRQTSNYGYTF. The DNA for the CDR3 is TGTGCCAGCAGCCCCCGACAGACATCTAACTATGGCTACACCTTC.

The rearrangement links TRBV27 to TRBJ2-3, with 10 bases aligning to TRBD2. The ends lost 5 bases at V and 0 bases at J; junction bases unmatched: 8. The CDR3 is 17 amino acids. Germline V CDR1 and CDR2: MNHEY, SMNVEV (reference sequence). CDR3 protein: CASSRSGLARSTDTQYF. The CDR3 DNA is TGTGCCAGCAGTCGTTCGGGACTAGCGAGGAGCACAGATACGCAGTATTTT.

This rearrangement joins TRBV11-2 to TRBJ1-1, with 8 bases fitting TRBD1. CDR1 and CDR2 (germline): SGHAT, FQNNGV. V lost 5 bases to trimming and J lost 1 base; unmatched junction nucleotides: 6. The CDR3 is made up of 15 amino acids. CDR3 DNA: TGTGCCAGCAGCCACCCCGGACAGGGGAACACTGAAGCTTTCTTT. This sequence encodes CASSHPGQGNTEAFF. Using reference TRBV11-2 and TRBJ1-1 for the parts outside the CDR3, the full variable domain is EAGVAQSPRYKIIEKRQSVAFWCNPISGHATLYWYQQILGQGPKLLIQFQNNGVVDDSQLPKDRFSAERLKGVDSTLKIQPAKLEDSAVYLCASSHPGQGNTEAFFGQGTRLTVV.

The rearrangement uses TRBV21-1 and TRBJ1-2. TRBV21-1 is labeled a pseudogene. The length of the CDR3 is 16 residues. CDR3 protein: CASSKGAGRGWYGYTF. CDR3 bases: TGTGCCAGCAGCAAAGGAGCAGGGCGGGGGTGGTATGGCTACACCTTC.

This clone was recorded only once. The V call is TRBV13, the J call TRBJ1-4; D remains unclear. Trimming removed 5 bases at V and 8 bases at J, with 18 bases between. The CDR3 loop spans 15 amino acids. Germline CDR1 is PRHDT and CDR2 is FYEKMQ (reference sequence). CDR3 amino acids: CASSPGYLQEEKLFF. The CDR3 nucleotides are TGTGCCAGCAGCCCGGGATACCTTCAAGAGGAAAAACTGTTTTTT. The variable domain in full, completed from reference TRBV13 and TRBJ1-4, reads AAGVIQSPRHLIKEKRETATLKCYPIPRHDTVYWYQQGPGQDPQFLISFYEKMQSDKGSIPDRFSAQQFSDYHSELNMSSLELGDSALYFCASSPGYLQEEKLFFGSGTQLSVL.

This chain connects TRBV6-1 to TRBJ2-1; the match to TRBD2 covers 7 bases. The germline gives CDR1 MNHNS, CDR2 SASEGT. This CDR3 has 14 amino acids. With 5 bases clipped from V and 7 bases from J, the junction kept 8 bases outside the gene matches. The CDR3 DNA is TGTGCCAGCAGTAGCGGGACTATAGAGAATGAGCAGTTCTTC. The encoded protein is CASSSGTIENEQFF.

The V and J genes are TRBV27 and TRBJ1-1, with D perhaps matching TRBD1 (6 bases). This CDR3 has 20 residues. In germline, CDR1 is MNHEY, CDR2 SMNVEV (reference sequence). V gave up 5 bases and J gave up 2 bases, with 30 bases separating them. The CDR3 DNA sequence: TGTGCCAGCAGTCCGATCCGAGGGAGATGGGGGACAACGCTAAACACTGAAGCTTTCTTT. The encoded protein is CASSPIRGRWGTTLNTEAFF.

The V call is TRBV18, the J call TRBJ1-5; D unresolved. This CDR3 spans 13 amino acids. The V end was cut by 2 bases, the J end by 6 bases, with 8 bases between. Germline V lookup: CDR1 KGHSH, CDR2 LQKENI. The CDR3 DNA sequence: TGTGCCAGCTCACCAGTAGCGGGTCAGCCCCAGCATTTT. Translation gives CASSPVAGQPQHF.

This chain connects TRBV5-1 to TRBJ1-6; 9 nucleotides line up with TRBD1. V lost 4 bases to trimming and J lost 6 bases; unmatched junction nucleotides: 5. The CDR3 consists of 15 residues. Per germline, CDR1 SGHRS and CDR2 YFSETQ. The CDR3 spells CASSLGQGLNSPLHF. The CDR3 DNA follows: TGCGCCAGCAGCCTGGGACAGGGACTTAATTCACCCCTCCACTTT.

The chain uses TRBV7-2 and TRBJ1-2; 8 bases map to TRBD1. The length of the CDR3 is 16 residues. J gave up 5 bases and V 7 bases, and 15 bases lay outside the gene matches. Germline CDR1 reads SGHTA; CDR2 reads FQGNSA. The CDR3 sequence: CASTSDAGGTPYGYTF. CDR3 nucleotides: TGTGCCAGCACCTCAGACGCAGGGGGCACTCCTTATGGCTACACCTTC.

The chain links TRBV5-8 to TRBJ1-1; TRBD1 agrees at 9 bases. With 1 base clipped from V and 2 bases from J, the junction kept 9 bases outside the gene matches. Germline loops: CDR1 SGHTS, CDR2 YDEGEE. The CDR3 is made up of 17 amino acids. The CDR3 nucleotides are TGTGCCAGCAGCTTGCCCTTACAGGGGGCCGTTAACACTGAAGCTTTCTTT. It codes for CASSLPLQGAVNTEAFF.

This clone has just one count. J is TRBJ2-5 and V is TRBV14; D uncertain. Trimming pared 0 bases from V and 3 bases from J, leaving 8 bases between. CDR1 and CDR2 from the germline V gene are SGHDN and FVKESK. The CDR3 loop spans 14 amino acids. In DNA, the CDR3 is TGTGCCAGCAGCCAAGATGGCGGTAAAGAGACCCAGTACTTC. Its translation: CASSQDGGKETQYF.

The chain is built from TRBV5-8 and TRBJ2-1; 12 bases are shared with TRBD2. J was trimmed by 2 bases and V by 6 bases; bases with no gene match: 3. Germline values: CDR1 SGHTS, CDR2 YDEGEE. The CDR3 consists of 15 residues. The CDR3 is CASIRLAGAYNEQFF. Written as DNA, the CDR3 is TGTGCCAGCATTAGACTAGCGGGGGCCTACAATGAGCAGTTCTTC.

This clone turned up a few times. The V call is TRBV7-9, the J call TRBJ1-2; TRBD1 is a possible D gene (6 bases). The CDR3 is 15 amino acids. From germline, CDR1 is SEHNR and CDR2 FQNEAQ (reference sequence). V shed 1 base and J shed 4 bases, with 13 bases lying between them. CDR3 protein: CASSLDGQGIYGYTF. CDR3 nucleotides: TGTGCCAGCAGCTTAGATGGGCAGGGGATCTATGGCTACACCTTC. Filled out from reference TRBV7-9 and TRBJ1-2, the complete variable domain reads DTGVSQNPRHKITKRGQNVTFRCDPISEHNRLYWYRQTLGQGPEFLTYFQNEAQLEKSRLLSDRFSAERPKGSFSTLEIQRTEQGDSAMYLCASSLDGQGIYGYTFGSGTRLTVV.

This sequence joins TRBV5-1 and TRBJ2-1, with D perhaps TRBD2 (5 bases). CDR1 and CDR2 from the germline V gene are SGHRS and YFSETQ. With 4 bases removed from V and 3 bases from J, the gap between germline ends came to 14 bases. This CDR3 is 15 amino acids long. CDR3 region: CASSLAVVGYNEQFF. The CDR3 coding sequence is TGCGCCAGCAGCCTAGCTGTGGTTGGCTACAATGAGCAGTTCTTC.

This chain joins TRBV7-2 and TRBJ1-6, with D possibly being TRBD1 (5 bases). The germline CDR1 and CDR2 sequences are SGHTA and FQGNSA. Trimming cost V 1 base and J 5 bases, with 12 bases left between them. The CDR3 sequence is 16 residues long. CDR3 amino acids: CASSLGQGLNNSPLHF. The CDR3 DNA follows: TGTGCCAGCAGCTTAGGGCAGGGTCTTAATAATTCACCCCTCCACTTT.

V gene TRBV4-2 combines with J gene TRBJ2-3, with 8 bases that match TRBD1. Unmatched junction bases numbered 3, after V lost 0 bases and J lost 4 bases. Germline CDR1 reads LGHNA; CDR2 reads YNFKEQ. This CDR3 has 15 residues. Written as DNA, the CDR3 is TGTGCCAGCAGCCAAGACCCAGGGGGCCCAGATACGCAGTATTTT. Translation gives CASSQDPGGPDTQYF.